The entry that follows covers one T cell receptor (beta chain) sequence. The antigen remains undetermined. Sequenced with the Oncomine TCR Beta short-read assay was DNA taken from cultured CD4+ T cells. Genomic DNA was taken out of cultured CD4+ T cells by extraction. TCRdb reprocessed the PCR reads via MiXCR and lists one record per CDR3 protein. The sample has 3,500 to 4,000 distinct CDR3 sequences; roughly a sixth are singletons. The record originates from a study of vaccination and CD4 T cells after COVID-19. Study summary: Following dose two, a median about 65 days (range 14 to 241) passed before post-vaccine samples were taken. The study, taken as a whole, reports: Convalescent patients' clones that were vaccine-specific were spike mono-reactive in 304 of 307 cases. The median SARS-CoV-2-reactive clonotype number increased from approximately 21 to 38, without statistical significance.

The V and J ends lost 1 base and 0 bases respectively, with 3 bases between them. Germline V lookup: CDR1 KGHSH, CDR2 LQKENI. This CDR3 has 13 residues. Treatment defined: approximately 10-day PBMC culture with coronavirus spike peptide pools or control peptides (ViraFEST assay). This TCR was recovered from a human donor who had recovered from COVID-19. The gene calls are TRBV18 and TRBJ1-2; D gene uncertain. Sequenced material: CD4+ T cells from blood, cultured in vitro. The DNA for the CDR3 is TGTGCCAGCTCACCACAAGCTAACTATGGCTACACCTTC. Its protein product is CASSPQANYGYTF.